This T cell receptor (beta chain) derives from a study of T-cell memory formation after mild COVID-19. 5'RACE with constant-segment primers yielded barcoded, UMI-tagged TCR alpha and TCR beta cDNA libraries. Using its own MiXCR run on the 5' RACE reads, TCRdb lists one record per CDR3 protein. The sample has about 320,000 distinct CDR3 sequences; approximately 15% are singletons. CDR3 size: 14 residues. V lost 5 bases and J 5 bases, leaving 16 bases between the germline ends. Sequencing input: PBMCs or a T cell subset sorted from them (not recorded which). The chain is built from TRBV12-3 or TRBV12-4 and TRBJ2-7; the D call may be TRBD1 or TRBD2 (6 bases each). This receptor was taken from a man between 18 and 35 years old who had mild COVID-19 (a few samples of this study predate the infection). Cell type and time point are not known. CDR3 residues: CASSEGGPFDEQYF. DNA of the CDR3: TGTGCCAGCAGTGAAGGGGGGCCGTTCGACGAGCAGTACTTC.